These 21 T cell receptor beta chains came from one sample sequenced in a study of blood T cell repertoires in COVID-19. Clones were read by immunoSEQ multiplex PCR, and TCRdb kept only the in-frame ones, dropping some. The repertoire holds some 54,000 clones, with approximately 82% as singletons. Sequenced sample: peripheral blood. The origin of the receptors is a man aged 65-85 years with active COVID-19.

The J gene is TRBJ1-2, the V gene TRBV6-5; D remains ambiguous. The CDR3 sequence is 14 residues long. The germline V and J ends were trimmed by 3 bases and 4 bases, with 12 bases remaining between them. CDR1 and CDR2 from the germline V gene are MNHEY and SVGAGI. In DNA, the CDR3 is TGTGCCAGCAGTTATTCGAGCGGTCCCTATGGCTACACCTTC. Translating it yields CASSYSSGPYGYTF.

This chain connects TRBV10-3 to TRBJ2-7; possibly TRBD1 for D (5 bases). The CDR3 consists of 14 residues. V dropped 0 bases and J dropped 3 bases, with 9 bases sitting between them. Germline V gene data show CDR1 as ENHRY and CDR2 as SYGVKD. The CDR3 nucleotides are TGTGCCATCAGTGAGTCGATTCAGGGCTACGAGCAGTACTTC. Translated, it gives CAISESIQGYEQYF.

This clone has a handful of counts. The rearrangement links TRBV19 to TRBJ1-6, with a possible D match to TRBD1 (5 bases). V gave up 4 bases and J gave up 6 bases, with 13 bases separating them. Looked up from germline, CDR1 is LNHDA and CDR2 is SQIVND (reference sequence). CDR3 length: 15 residues. CDR3 sequence (DNA): TGTGCCAGTAGTAGTACCCCCGGGGGTAATTCACCCCTCCACTTT. This codes for CASSSTPGGNSPLHF. The variable domain in full, completed from reference TRBV19 and TRBJ1-6, reads DGGITQSPKYLFRKEGQNVTLSCEQNLNHDAMYWYRQDPGQGLRLIYYSQIVNDFQKGDIAEGYSVSREKKESFPLTVTSAQKNPTAFYLCASSSTPGGNSPLHFGNGTRLTVT.

The rearrangement uses TRBV11-1 and TRBJ1-2, with 10 bases identical to TRBD1. Trimming took 4 bases from V and 8 from J; bases not matched to a gene: 13. CDR1 is SGHAT and CDR2 is FQDESV in the germline V gene (reference sequence). There are 16 residues in the CDR3. DNA of the CDR3: TGTGCCAGCAGCTCAGCGGGACAGGGGATTTTTGGAGGCTACACCTTC. As protein: CASSSAGQGIFGGYTF.

This clone has just one count. The chain has TRBV19 and TRBJ2-2, with TRBD1 identical over 9 bases. The trim removed 6 bases at V and 5 bases at J, leaving 13 bases unmatched. This CDR3 region has 17 residues. Germline V gene data show CDR1 as LNHDA and CDR2 as SQIVND (reference sequence). CDR3 coding DNA: TGTGCCAGTAGCCCCCGACCGGGACAGGGCTCGACCGGGGAGCTGTTTTTT. Its protein product is CASSPRPGQGSTGELFF.

The CDR3 loop reads CASSFSGGTEAFF. CDR3 nucleotide sequence: TGTGCCAGCAGCTTCTCCGGGGGGACTGAAGCTTTCTTT. The chain combines TRBV5-4 with TRBJ1-1; D might be TRBD1 (5 bases). CDR1 is SGHNT, CDR2 YYREEE, per germline (reference sequence). Trimming pared 2 bases from V and 5 bases from J, leaving 10 bases between. The CDR3 sequence is 13 residues long.

The rearrangement links TRBV2 to TRBJ2-5; D not certain. V was shortened by 5 bases and J by 2 bases, with 6 bases between the two germline ends. Per germline, CDR1 SNHLY and CDR2 FYNNEI. The CDR3 is 12 residues long. CDR3 sequence (DNA): TGTGCCAGCAGTACAACGCAAGAGACCCAGTACTTC. It encodes CASSTTQETQYF.

This clone appeared a few times. This sequence joins TRBV4-1 and TRBJ1-2; perhaps TRBD1 as D (6 bases). From germline, CDR1 is MGHRA and CDR2 YSYEKL. The germline V and J ends were trimmed by 1 base and 14 bases, with 20 bases remaining between them. The CDR3 has 14 residues. This chain's CDR3 is CASSQGTDSSIYTF. The CDR3 DNA reads as TGCGCCAGCAGCCAAGGGACGGACAGTTCTATATATACCTTC.

The CDR3 protein is CASSLDGGTVSQEQYF. The CDR3 nucleotides read TGTGCCAGCAGCTTAGATGGAGGGACAGTGTCCCAAGAGCAGTATTTT. This rearrangement joins TRBV11-2 to TRBJ2-3; D perhaps matches TRBD1 (7 bases). Between the trimmed V and J ends, which lost 0 bases and 11 bases, there was a span of 21 bases. The CDR3 runs to 16 residues. Per germline, CDR1 SGHAT and CDR2 FQNNGV.

The rearrangement uses TRBV7-9 and TRBJ2-2; D is possibly TRBD2 (5 bases). The CDR3 length is 16 residues. Trimming removed 0 bases from V and 5 bases from J, with 13 bases in between. The germline V gene encodes CDR1 SEHNR and CDR2 FQNEAQ (reference sequence). This CDR3 reads CASSLALPGKTGELFF. In DNA form, the CDR3 reads TGTGCCAGCAGCTTAGCGCTCCCCGGGAAAACCGGGGAGCTGTTTTTT.

V usage is TRBV11-2 and J usage is TRBJ2-5; 7 nucleotides match TRBD1. The CDR3 extends over 18 amino acids. Trimming removed 2 bases from V and 5 bases from J; junction bases left unmatched: 17. CDR1 is SGHAT and CDR2 is FQNNGV in the germline V gene. The CDR3 loop is CASSLTSRTGQVWETQYF. CDR3 coding DNA: TGTGCCAGCAGCTTAACCAGCAGGACCGGACAGGTCTGGGAGACCCAGTACTTC.

This clone was seen a few times. This rearrangement joins TRBV6-1 to TRBJ1-5; D not resolved. The V and J ends lost 3 bases and 7 bases respectively, with 16 bases between them. This CDR3 comprises 15 residues. Germline CDR1 MNHNS, CDR2 SASEGT. CDR3 DNA sequence: TGTGCCAGCAGTGATCGATCCGGGTCCGGGCAGCCCCAGCATTTT. Amino acid sequence: CASSDRSGSGQPQHF.

The CDR3 sequence: CASRPSHTGNYGYTF. CDR3 DNA sequence: TGCGCCAGCAGACCAAGCCACACAGGGAACTATGGCTACACCTTC. This chain links TRBV5-1 with TRBJ1-2, with a possible D match to TRBD1 (6 bases). The CDR3 runs to 15 residues. Trimming removed 5 bases at V and 2 bases at J, with 16 bases between. Germline V CDR1 and CDR2: SGHRS, YFSETQ.

This clone was observed once. The gene calls are TRBV2 and TRBJ2-5; D gene unclear. Germline loops: CDR1 SNHLY, CDR2 FYNNEI. The length of the CDR3 is 13 residues. Trimming stripped 7 bases from V and 2 bases from J, with 11 bases between. The CDR3 nucleotides are TGTGCCAGCATGAAAGACTCACAAGAGACCCAGTACTTC. Its translation is CASMKDSQETQYF.

The chain links TRBV5-5 to TRBJ2-3, with 10 positions matching TRBD1. V shed 3 bases and J 8 bases; nucleotides not matched to a gene: 6. The CDR3 is 14 residues long. Per germline, CDR1 SGHKS and CDR2 YYEKEE (reference sequence). The CDR3 DNA is TGTGCCAGCAGCTCGCCGGGACAGGGGAGTACGCAGTATTTT. Translated: CASSSPGQGSTQYF.

This chain's CDR3 is CASSNRDRGLYEQYF. CDR3 DNA sequence: TGTGCCAGCAGCAACCGGGACAGGGGTCTGTACGAGCAGTACTTC. The chain has TRBV5-4 and TRBJ2-7; the match to TRBD1 covers 10 bases. The V gene's germline CDR1 is SGHNT and CDR2 YYREEE (reference sequence). The CDR3 has 15 amino acids. J gave up 4 bases and V 4 bases, and 8 bases lay outside the gene matches.

The gene calls are TRBV10-1 and TRBJ2-3; D may be TRBD2 (5 bases). Germline V gene data show CDR1 as WNHNN and CDR2 as SYGVQD (reference sequence). The CDR3 sequence is 13 residues long. Trimming left V 6 bases short and J 3 bases short, with 10 bases between. The CDR3 region has the DNA TGCGCCAGCAGAGTACGGGGAACAGATACGCAGTATTTT. Translation: CASRVRGTDTQYF.

V usage is TRBV15 and J usage is TRBJ2-3, with TRBD2 matching over 9 bases. There are 17 residues in the CDR3. Germline V gene data show CDR1 as LNHNV and CDR2 as YYDKDF (reference sequence). The V segment lost 1 base and the J segment 0 bases; nucleotides outside the gene matches: 5. The CDR3 coding sequence is TGTGCCACCAGCAGAGGCGGGGGGGGCACTAGCACAGATACGCAGTATTTT. Translation: CATSRGGGGTSTDTQYF.

The V call is TRBV4-2, the J call TRBJ1-6; D is ambiguous. Germline V gene data show CDR1 as LGHNA and CDR2 as YNFKEQ. The CDR3 runs to 16 residues. The V end was cut by 1 base, the J end by 7 bases, with 14 bases between. CDR3 loop: CASSQALHGSNSPLHF. CDR3 sequence (DNA): TGTGCCAGCAGCCAAGCCTTACACGGGTCGAATTCACCCCTCCACTTT.

This chain links TRBV7-3 with TRBJ2-1, with 11 positions matching TRBD2. Germline V gene lookup returns CDR1 SGHTA and CDR2 FQGTGA. CDR3 length: 16 amino acids. Unmatched junction bases numbered 11, after V lost 5 bases and J lost 8 bases. CDR3 sequence (DNA): TGTGCCAGCAGCCCCGGTTCTAGCGGGGGGAGGGATGAGCAGTTCTTC. Encoded protein: CASSPGSSGGRDEQFF.

The chain links TRBV5-6 to TRBJ2-6; no reliable D call. CDR3 length: 15 amino acids. CDR1 and CDR2 from the germline V gene are SGHDT and YYEEEE. The germline V and J ends were trimmed by 1 base and 3 bases, with 8 bases remaining between them. The CDR3 DNA is TGTGCCAGCAGCTTGCTAGGCGGTGGGGCCAACGTCCTGACTTTC. Residues: CASSLLGGGANVLTF.